This T cell receptor beta chain was recovered during a study of blood T cell repertoires in COVID-19. Study at large: There were acute and convalescent COVID-19 samples, and they came from the United States, Italy and Spain. Sample material is recorded as cDNA or gDNA derived from T cells, B-cell-depleted T cells, or PBMCs.

This CDR3 contains 17 residues. The V and J ends lost 4 bases and 1 base, in that order; junction bases with no gene match: 10. The germline gives CDR1 SGDLS, CDR2 YYNGEE. The method was immunoSEQ multiplex PCR; TCRdb's version includes in-frame clones alone and lacks a portion of them. In the table there are around 180,000 clones, approximately 78% of which are singletons. The sequencing input was peripheral blood. The chain combines TRBV9 with TRBJ2-2; TRBD2 aligns across 7 bases. The TCR originated in a woman over 75 with COVID-19, enrolled during active disease. This CDR3 reads CASSIPRSGVNTGELFF. CDR3 bases: TGTGCCAGCAGCATCCCTCGGAGCGGGGTGAACACCGGGGAGCTGTTTTTT. Full variable domain (outside the CDR3, taken from reference TRBV9 and TRBJ2-2): DSGVTQTPKHLITATGQRVTLRCSPRSGDLSVYWYQQSLDQGLQFLIQYYNGEERAKGNILERFSAQQFPDLHSELNLSSLELGDSALYFCASSIPRSGVNTGELFFGEGSRLTVL.